These 29 T cell receptor beta chains share one sample of origin, sequenced in a study of spatial heterogeneity in lung cancer (dated by TCRdb to between 2018 and 2021). To prepare the library, 5' RACE was applied. The reads were generated on a NextSeq 500. The public sequencing data were trimmed at Q25 with fastp and processed into clonotypes with MiXCR by TCRdb, which kept only in-frame beta chains. Merged by CDR3 protein, the rows form single entries marked with the most common genes and DNA. This sample is represented by about 22,000 distinct CDR3 sequences; roughly 4.6% of them were singletons. The leading ten clones occupy about 37% of the sample. The time point label of this sample denotes: sample taken at primary tumor resection. For TCR sequencing, whole RNA was extracted from tumor and nontumor lung tissue, or from cryopreserved PBMC samples, and no cell sorting was done. The sequencing used PBMCs, collected at surgery. These receptor sequences come from a male donor with early-stage non-small cell lung cancer.

In its sample, this clonotype was seen many times. The rearrangement links TRBV6-6 to TRBJ1-6, with TRBD1 matching 9 bases. In germline, CDR1 is MNHNY, CDR2 SVGAGI (reference sequence). This CDR3 is 16 amino acids long. The trim removed 3 bases at V and 8 bases at J, leaving 8 bases unmatched. Written as DNA, the CDR3 is TGTGCCAGCAGTTATGCCCGGACAGGGGAGGATTCACCCCTCCACTTT. Protein: CASSYARTGEDSPLHF.

This clonotype was seen many times. The chain links TRBV7-3 to TRBJ2-7, with 7 bases that match TRBD2. V gave up 8 bases and J gave up 0 bases; unmatched junction bases: 10. Germline lookup yields CDR1 SGHTA and CDR2 FQGTGA. This CDR3 is built from 15 residues. CDR3 coding DNA: TGTGCCAGCGGGCCCGGGGGGTCGATCTCCTACGAGCAGTACTTC. Its protein product is CASGPGGSISYEQYF.

This clonotype has a single count. A much larger clone differs by one base, so this may be a read error. The chain couples TRBV12-5 to TRBJ2-3, with 10 bases lining up with TRBD2. Germline trimming cut 7 bases from V and 1 base from J; bases unmatched to any gene: 8. CDR1 is LGHNT, CDR2 FRNRAP, per germline. The CDR3 spans 16 residues. In DNA, the CDR3 is TGTGCTAGTGCCGTCCCCGGGACTAGCGGCACAGATACGCAGTATTTT. This gives the protein CASAVPGTSGTDTQYF.

This clonotype was observed many times. This sequence joins TRBV29-1 and TRBJ2-2, with unresolved D. V lost 4 bases and J lost 0, with 9 bases in between. The CDR3 consists of 14 residues. Germline V gene sequence: CDR1 SQVTM, CDR2 ANQGSEA. CDR3 in amino acids: CSVVRQANTGELFF. The CDR3 DNA follows: TGCAGCGTTGTAAGGCAGGCGAACACCGGGGAGCTGTTTTTT.

This clonotype was observed many times. V gene TRBV28 combines with J gene TRBJ2-5, with a tentative D call TRBD2 (5 bases). The germline gives CDR1 MDHEN, CDR2 SYDVKM. CDR3 length equals 16 residues. Trimming left V 3 bases short and J 1 base short, with 15 bases between. The CDR3 reads CASSFWTRRTQETQYF. CDR3 in DNA: TGTGCCAGCAGTTTTTGGACGAGGAGGACCCAAGAGACCCAGTACTTC.

Ten or more counts support this clonotype. This rearrangement joins TRBV7-2 to TRBJ2-2, with D uncertain. The V gene lost 1 base and the J gene lost 6 bases, with 6 bases spanning the gap. The CDR3 totals 13 residues. Germline CDR1 and CDR2: SGHTA and FQGNSA. The CDR3 protein is CASSLGGAGELFF. CDR3 bases: TGTGCCAGCAGCTTAGGTGGGGCCGGGGAGCTGTTTTTT.

This clonotype was seen repeatedly, ten times or more. This chain connects TRBV7-9 to TRBJ1-1, with D possibly being TRBD1 (5 bases). Trimming cost V 6 bases and J 4 bases, with 12 bases left between them. Per the germline V gene, CDR1 is SEHNR and CDR2 is FQNEAQ (reference sequence). CDR3 size: 13 residues. The CDR3 reads CASRDSLGTEAFF. As DNA, the CDR3 is TGTGCCAGCAGAGACAGTTTGGGCACTGAAGCTTTCTTT.

This clonotype has at least ten counts. The chain recombines TRBV10-3 with TRBJ2-7; tentatively, D is TRBD1 (5 bases). The CDR3 runs to 13 residues. V shed 3 bases and J shed 4 bases, with 10 bases lying between them. Germline CDR1 and CDR2: ENHRY and SYGVKD. Here the CDR3 reads CAISERTFYEQYF. In nucleotides, the CDR3 is TGTGCCATCAGTGAACGGACATTTTACGAGCAGTACTTC.

The gene calls are TRBV19 and TRBJ1-1; D ambiguous. The CDR3 extends over 12 amino acids. V lost 5 bases and J lost 10, with 14 bases in between. Per the germline V gene, CDR1 is LNHDA and CDR2 is SQIVND (reference sequence). The CDR3 sequence is CASSQRLGVAFF. CDR3 nucleotides: TGTGCCAGTAGTCAACGATTGGGTGTAGCTTTCTTT.

As for this clonotype: One base away lies a much larger clone, so this may be a sequencing read error. V gene TRBV20-1 combines with J gene TRBJ1-3; TRBD1 is a possible D gene (5 bases). Germline V gives CDR1 DFQATT, CDR2 SNEGSKA (reference sequence). Trimming removed 3 bases from V and 5 bases from J, with 11 bases in between. This CDR3 has 13 residues. The CDR3 nucleotides read TGCAGTGCTAGTGATGGGGCGCGAAACACCATATATTTT. Its translation is CSASDGARNTIYF.

This clonotype was seen at least ten times. Here the CDR3 reads CASSSPDKTTEAFF. The DNA for the CDR3 is TGTGCCAGCAGCTCCCCGGACAAGACCACTGAAGCTTTCTTT. The rearrangement joins TRBV6-5 to TRBJ1-1; a possible D gene is TRBD1 (5 bases). CDR3 length: 14 residues. The germline gives CDR1 MNHEY, CDR2 SVGAGI. Trimming removed 6 bases at V and 4 bases at J, with 15 bases between.

The chain combines TRBV15 with TRBJ2-3; weak D call: TRBD2 (5 bases). The V end was cut by 5 bases, the J end by 0 bases, with 18 bases between. Germline CDR1 LNHNV, CDR2 YYDKDF (reference sequence). The CDR3 is made up of 17 amino acids. This CDR3 reads CATSRPQDFLSTDTQYF. Here the CDR3 DNA reads TGTGCCACCAGCCGTCCCCAGGACTTCCTTAGCACAGATACGCAGTATTTT.

This clonotype has a count of ten or more. The chain links TRBV7-3 to TRBJ2-3; 10 nucleotides line up with TRBD2. V dropped 5 bases and J dropped 11; count of bases not matched to a gene: 13. Per germline, CDR1 SGHTA and CDR2 FQGTGA. This CDR3 spans 15 amino acids. The CDR3 sequence: CASSPVAGGRVEQYF. The CDR3 nucleotides are TGTGCCAGCAGCCCTGTAGCGGGGGGAAGGGTCGAGCAGTATTTT.

This clonotype was detected many times. The chain joins TRBV29-1 to TRBJ2-5; D remains ambiguous. CDR1 SQVTM and CDR2 ANQGSEA come from the germline V gene. V was clipped by 3 bases and J by 2 bases, with 13 bases between them. The CDR3 spans 14 residues. CDR3 DNA sequence: TGCAGCGTTGAGCTTTCAGGCCAACAAGAGACCCAGTACTTC. This encodes CSVELSGQQETQYF. Based on the CDR3 plus reference TRBV29-1 and TRBJ2-5, the full variable domain is SAVISQKPSRDICQRGTSLTIQCQVDSQVTMMFWYRQQPGQSLTLIATANQGSEATYESGFVIDKFPISRPNLTFSTLTVSNMSPEDSSIYLCSVELSGQQETQYFGPGTRLLVL.

This clonotype was recorded at least ten times. The chain combines TRBV7-8 with TRBJ2-1, with D perhaps matching TRBD2 (5 bases). Germline CDR1 SGHVS, CDR2 FQNEAQ. The CDR3 is 17 residues long. The ends were cut back, 0 bases at V and 0 bases at J, with 12 bases in the middle. This CDR3 is CASSLAGSGSSYNEQFF. In DNA form, the CDR3 reads TGTGCCAGCAGCTTAGCCGGGTCGGGGAGCTCCTACAATGAGCAGTTCTTC.

This clonotype is medium-sized (0.01 to 0.1%) by share. The rearrangement links TRBV3-1 to TRBJ1-1, with a tentative D call TRBD1 (6 bases). This CDR3 has 14 residues. The V gene lost 3 bases and the J gene lost 0 bases, with 8 bases spanning the gap. Per germline, CDR1 LGHDT and CDR2 YNNKEL (reference sequence). The CDR3 DNA follows: TGTGCCAGCAGCCACCAGGGGATGAACACTGAAGCTTTCTTT. It encodes CASSHQGMNTEAFF.

This clonotype was seen only once. V usage is TRBV12-3 or TRBV12-4 and J usage is TRBJ1-2, with TRBD1 identical over 8 bases. J was trimmed by 2 bases and V by 5 bases; bases with no gene match: 10. This CDR3 comprises 16 residues. This chain's CDR3 is CASSTRTGKENYGYTF. CDR3 coding DNA: TGTGCCAGCAGTACAAGGACAGGGAAGGAGAACTATGGCTACACCTTC.

This clonotype was seen repeatedly, ten times or more. The gene calls are TRBV5-1 and TRBJ2-6; D not resolved. CDR3 length: 14 amino acids. Per germline, CDR1 SGHRS and CDR2 YFSETQ. V was trimmed by 2 bases and J by 2 bases, leaving 5 bases between them. This CDR3 reads CASSFGPGANVLTF. Written as DNA, the CDR3 is TGCGCCAGCAGCTTTGGTCCTGGGGCCAACGTCCTGACTTTC. The full variable domain, completed using reference TRBV5-1 and TRBJ2-6, is KAGVTQTPRYLIKTRGQQVTLSCSPISGHRSVSWYQQTPGQGLQFLFEYFSETQRNKGNFPGRFSGRQFSNSRSEMNVSTLELGDSALYLCASSFGPGANVLTFGAGSRLTVL.

This clonotype was counted only a few times. The chain recombines TRBV7-9 with TRBJ2-1; D unclear. Per germline, CDR1 SEHNR and CDR2 FQNEAQ (reference sequence). The CDR3 is 15 residues long. V was pared by 5 bases and J by 7 bases, with 18 bases between. CDR3 DNA sequence: TGTGCCAGCAGCCCTACGTCCCCCGGGTGGAATGAGCAGTTCTTC. Amino acids: CASSPTSPGWNEQFF.

This clonotype was found many times. The chain has TRBV7-2 and TRBJ2-6, with no clear D. Looked up from germline, CDR1 is SGHTA and CDR2 is FQGNSA. This CDR3 comprises 15 residues. Trimming removed 5 bases at V and 0 bases at J, with 8 bases between. The CDR3 DNA reads as TGTGCCAGCAGCCCCCAAGTCTCTGGGGCCAACGTCCTGACTTTC. Translated: CASSPQVSGANVLTF.

This clonotype was observed many times. The rearrangement links TRBV9 to TRBJ1-1, with a tentative D call TRBD1 (6 bases). Germline lookup yields CDR1 SGDLS and CDR2 YYNGEE. Trimming took 2 bases from V and 7 from J, leaving 12 bases between them. The CDR3 sequence is 13 residues long. The CDR3 DNA is TGTGCCAGCAGCGTGATGGGGGACAATGAAGCTTTCTTT. Protein product: CASSVMGDNEAFF.

This clonotype was counted many times. The chain carries TRBV5-6 and TRBJ1-2; 7 positions match TRBD1. Germline V gene data show CDR1 as SGHDT and CDR2 as YYEEEE. V was clipped by 4 bases and J by 5 bases; unmatched bases: 5. There are 13 residues in the CDR3. The CDR3 DNA follows: TGTGCCAGCAGCGAGGACAGGAGATATGGCTACACCTTC. This encodes CASSEDRRYGYTF.

This clonotype was observed at least ten times. This chain uses TRBV7-9 with TRBJ2-7; possible D gene TRBD1, 6 bases. CDR3 length equals 16 residues. Germline assignment: CDR1 SEHNR and CDR2 FQNEAQ (reference sequence). V lost 3 bases to trimming and J lost 4 bases, with 19 bases between them. CDR3 DNA sequence: TGTGCCAGCAGCTTTTCCCCGACAGGAACGGCTTACGAGCAGTACTTC. Its protein is CASSFSPTGTAYEQYF.

This clonotype was observed many times. The rearrangement uses TRBV19 and TRBJ2-6; D possibly corresponds to TRBD1 (6 bases). The CDR3 is made up of 15 amino acids. Trimming left V 7 bases short and J 1 base short, with 11 bases between. Germline V gives CDR1 LNHDA, CDR2 SQIVND (reference sequence). The CDR3 DNA follows: TGTGCCAGTATGCAAACAGGGTCTGGGGCCAACGTCCTGACTTTC. It translates to CASMQTGSGANVLTF.

At least ten counts were recorded for this clonotype. The chain couples TRBV20-1 to TRBJ2-3; D may correspond to TRBD1 or TRBD2 (5 bases each). Trimming removed 4 bases from V and 8 bases from J, with 16 bases in between. Germline V lookup: CDR1 DFQATT, CDR2 SNEGSKA (reference sequence). The CDR3 loop spans 13 amino acids. CDR3 residues: CSAIELGDRTQYF. CDR3 bases: TGCAGTGCTATAGAGTTGGGGGATCGTACGCAGTATTTT.

Ten or more counts support this clonotype. This chain uses TRBV19 with TRBJ2-7; D is unresolved. Germline V lookup: CDR1 LNHDA, CDR2 SQIVND (reference sequence). CDR3 length: 13 residues. V was trimmed by 5 bases and J by 5 bases, leaving 13 bases between them. CDR3 nucleotides: TGTGCCAGTAGTCCCCAGAGTCCCGACGAGCAGTACTTC. Encoded protein: CASSPQSPDEQYF.

The chain has TRBV7-9 and TRBJ2-3, with 11 nucleotides matching TRBD1. The V segment lost 5 bases and the J segment 0 bases; nucleotides outside the gene matches: 13. Looked up from germline, CDR1 is SEHNR and CDR2 is FQNEAQ (reference sequence). The CDR3 length is 19 residues. The CDR3 bases are TGTGCCAGCAGCGCGGGACAGGGGGGAAAACCGCCTAGCACAGATACGCAGTATTTT. Translation gives CASSAGQGGKPPSTDTQYF. The full variable domain, in which reference TRBV7-9 and TRBJ2-3 provide the parts outside the CDR3, is DTGVSQNPRHKITKRGQNVTFRCDPISEHNRLYWYRQTLGQGPEFLTYFQNEAQLEKSRLLSDRFSAERPKGSFSTLEIQRTEQGDSAMYLCASSAGQGGKPPSTDTQYFGPGTRLTVL.

This clonotype was counted ten times or more. This chain uses TRBV12-3 or TRBV12-4 with TRBJ2-3; 11 nucleotides agree with TRBD2. V lost 5 bases, J lost 6 bases, and 13 bases stayed unmatched. The CDR3 runs to 17 residues. The DNA of the CDR3 is TGTGCCAGCAGTGTAAGTGGGACTAGCGGATTGACGGATACGCAGTATTTT. Its translation is CASSVSGTSGLTDTQYF.

This clonotype was seen more than once but under ten times. V and J are TRBV6-2 or TRBV6-3 and TRBJ1-2; 8 bases map to TRBD1. Germline lookup yields CDR1 MNHEY and CDR2 SVGEGT. The CDR3 length is 11 residues. With V trimmed by 6 bases and J by 6 bases, 0 bases remained unmatched. Here the CDR3 DNA reads TGTGCCAGCAGGGACAGGGATGGCTACACCTTC. It codes for CASRDRDGYTF.